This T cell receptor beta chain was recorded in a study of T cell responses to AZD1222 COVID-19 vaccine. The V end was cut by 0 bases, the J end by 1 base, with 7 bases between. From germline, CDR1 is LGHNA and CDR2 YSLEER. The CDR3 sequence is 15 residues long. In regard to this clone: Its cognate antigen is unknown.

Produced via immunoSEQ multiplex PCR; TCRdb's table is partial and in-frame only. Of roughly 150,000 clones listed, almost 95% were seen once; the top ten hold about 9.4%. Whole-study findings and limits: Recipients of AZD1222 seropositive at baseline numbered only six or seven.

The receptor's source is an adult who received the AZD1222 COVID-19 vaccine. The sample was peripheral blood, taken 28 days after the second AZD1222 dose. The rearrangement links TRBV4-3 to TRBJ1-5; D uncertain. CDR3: CASSQDLISNQPQHF. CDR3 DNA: TGCGCCAGCAGCCAAGATTTGATAAGCAATCAGCCCCAGCATTTT.